The text below deals with one TCR beta chain. These data belong to a study of blood T cell repertoires in COVID-19. On the study more broadly: Acute-phase and convalescent COVID-19 samples originated in the United States, Italy and Spain. Sources were T cells, B-cell-depleted T cells, or PBMCs; the material itself was cDNA or gDNA.

This CDR3 has 15 residues. Germline CDR1 reads MDHEN; CDR2 reads SYDVKM. Trimming removed 8 bases from V and 6 bases from J; junction bases left unmatched: 10. Sequencing used immunoSEQ multiplex PCR; TCRdb keeps in-frame clones, though not all of them. The data contain more than 250,000 clones, more than 75% of them singletons. Sequences were obtained from peripheral blood. The genes are TRBV28 and TRBJ2-2, with TRBD2 matching over 9 bases. This TCR came from a woman aged 30 to 39 who had recovered from COVID-19. In DNA form, the CDR3 reads TGTGCCAGCTCGATTAGCGGGAGAAGTTCCGGGGAGCTGTTTTTT. It yields the protein CASSISGRSSGELFF.